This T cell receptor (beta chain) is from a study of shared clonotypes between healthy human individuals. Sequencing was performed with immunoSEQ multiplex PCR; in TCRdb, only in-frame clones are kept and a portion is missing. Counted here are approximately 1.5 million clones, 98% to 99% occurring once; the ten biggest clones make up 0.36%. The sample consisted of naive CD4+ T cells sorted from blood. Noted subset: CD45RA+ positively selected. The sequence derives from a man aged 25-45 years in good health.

The CDR3 protein is CASSRVRQGANTGELFF. DNA for the CDR3: TGTGCCAGCTCACGTGTAAGACAGGGGGCGAACACCGGGGAGCTGTTTTTT. The chain has TRBV18 and TRBJ2-2; 9 nucleotides line up with TRBD1. Unmatched junction bases numbered 6, after V lost 4 bases and J lost 0 bases. Germline V gene data show CDR1 as KGHSH and CDR2 as LQKENI. This CDR3 region has 17 residues.